The clone carrying this T cell receptor beta chain was picked up a small number of times. Its antigen is as yet unknown. Trimming pared 7 bases from V and 11 bases from J, leaving 12 bases between. Per germline, CDR1 SNHLY and CDR2 FYNNEI. The CDR3 totals 11 residues. This sample stems from a study of vaccination and CD4 T cells after COVID-19. Study-level information: Six males and four females, two Hispanic, made up the convalescents.

Treatment described: approximately nine-day PBMC culture with coronavirus spike peptide pools or control peptides (ViraFEST assay). The Oncomine TCR Beta short-read assay was applied to DNA of cultured CD4+ T cells. TCRdb reanalysed the PCR reads using MiXCR and keeps one entry per CDR3 protein. This sample has 15,000 to 20,000 distinct CDR3 sequences, with over 45% found just once. Sequencing was carried out using CD4+ T cells from blood, cultured in vitro. The chain combines TRBV2 with TRBJ1-5, with a possible D match to TRBD1 (5 bases). The clonotype comes from a human donor who had recovered from COVID-19. This CDR3 is CASTPGGAQHF. CDR3 DNA: TGTGCCAGCACCCCCGGGGGAGCCCAGCATTTT.